The next 14 T cell receptor beta chains were all read from a single sample in a study of T cell responses to AZD1222 COVID-19 vaccine (dated by TCRdb to the early 2020s). The receptor library was made with the immunoSEQ multiplex PCR assay. TCRdb took this table from immuneACCESS and kept in-frame rearrangements with V and J called. Such tables lack part of the clones; where checked against another copy, unresolved V genes explain under half of the gap, and the rest is unexplained. The sample table holds around 95,000 clones, of which about 93% were seen once. The top ten constitute 1.5% to 2% of the sample. The time point label on this specimen signifies: baseline before first vaccination. The sample here was peripheral blood, taken on day 0 of AZD1222 vaccination. All receptors derive from an adult in good health.

The chain uses TRBV28 and TRBJ1-3, with D perhaps TRBD1 (5 bases). Germline assignment: CDR1 MDHEN and CDR2 SYDVKM. The V end was cut by 5 bases, the J end by 0 bases, with 8 bases between. The CDR3 extends over 14 amino acids. The CDR3 nucleotides are TGTGCCAGCAGTGACAGTTTCTCTGGAAACACCATATATTTT. As protein: CASSDSFSGNTIYF.

V gene TRBV27 combines with J gene TRBJ2-7, with 7 bases fitting TRBD1. CDR3 length: 14 residues. After removal of 5 bases from V and 2 bases from J, the junction contained 6 bases not matched to a gene. In germline, CDR1 is MNHEY, CDR2 SMNVEV (reference sequence). The CDR3 is CASSTGTATYEQYF. The CDR3 DNA sequence: TGTGCCAGCAGTACCGGGACAGCGACCTACGAGCAGTACTTC.

The chain couples TRBV20-1 to TRBJ2-1; D gene uncertain. The CDR3 sequence is 11 residues long. Per the germline V gene, CDR1 is DFQATT and CDR2 is SNEGSKA (reference sequence). Trimming left V 1 base short and J 7 bases short, with 5 bases between. CDR3 protein: CSARGGNEQFF. The CDR3 DNA sequence: TGCAGTGCTAGAGGAGGTAATGAGCAGTTCTTC.

The rearrangement uses TRBV27 and TRBJ2-7, with 7 bases matching TRBD1. The CDR3 consists of 14 residues. The trim removed 0 bases at V and 3 bases at J, leaving 2 bases unmatched. The germline V gene encodes CDR1 MNHEY and CDR2 SMNVEV (reference sequence). This CDR3 reads CASSLSTGIYEQYF. The CDR3 bases are TGTGCCAGCAGTTTATCGACAGGGATCTACGAGCAGTACTTC.

The rearrangement uses TRBV7-6 and TRBJ1-5, with a tentative D call TRBD1 (5 bases). CDR1 and CDR2 (germline): SGHVS, FNYEAQ. Trimming took off 1 base at V and 9 bases at J, with 16 bases between the two ends. The CDR3 runs 15 residues. CDR3 loop: CASSLVESPGGPQHF. The CDR3 coding sequence is TGTGCCAGCAGCTTAGTAGAGTCCCCGGGGGGGCCCCAGCATTTT.

The genes are TRBV28 and TRBJ2-7, with 7 bases aligning to TRBD1. V dropped 3 bases and J dropped 0; count of bases not matched to a gene: 5. Looked up from germline, CDR1 is MDHEN and CDR2 is SYDVKM. The CDR3 has 15 residues. Here the CDR3 reads CASSFSQGSSYEQYF. The DNA of the CDR3 is TGTGCCAGCAGTTTTTCACAGGGGAGCTCCTACGAGCAGTACTTC.

V and J are TRBV11-2 and TRBJ2-6; D is unclear. The length of the CDR3 is 16 residues. Germline V lookup: CDR1 SGHAT, CDR2 FQNNGV. With 2 bases removed from V and 1 base from J, the gap between germline ends came to 9 bases. The CDR3 DNA follows: TGTGCCAGCAGCTTATCGGTGTCTTCTGGGGCCAACGTCCTGACTTTC. This codes for CASSLSVSSGANVLTF.

The chain's CDR3 is CASSLLDSYYGYTF. In DNA form, the CDR3 reads TGTGCCAGCAGTTTACTAGACAGCTACTATGGCTACACCTTC. The rearrangement links TRBV28 to TRBJ1-2; D is possibly TRBD1 (5 bases). Germline CDR1 MDHEN, CDR2 SYDVKM. Trimming cost V 2 bases and J 3 bases, with 10 bases left between them. This CDR3 is built from 14 residues.

The rearrangement links TRBV28 to TRBJ1-5; tentatively, D is TRBD1 (5 bases). The CDR3 is 15 residues long. Germline CDR1 and CDR2: MDHEN and SYDVKM. The V end was cut by 3 bases, the J end by 4 bases, with 13 bases between. CDR3 sequence (DNA): TGTGCCAGCAGTTTGTCGGGACGGAATAATCAGCCCCAGCATTTT. It is translated as CASSLSGRNNQPQHF.

This chain uses TRBV7-8 with TRBJ1-1, with 7 bases identical to TRBD1. CDR3 length: 15 amino acids. Germline V gene data show CDR1 as SGHVS and CDR2 as FQNEAQ. V lost 3 bases, J lost 2 bases, and 6 bases stayed unmatched. The CDR3 loop reads CASSFAWTGNTEAFF. CDR3 DNA sequence: TGTGCCAGCAGCTTCGCTTGGACAGGCAACACTGAAGCTTTCTTT.

CDR3 bases: TGTGCCAGCAGTTTACCTATGAGCGGGCCCTCCTACGAGCAGTACTTC. Translated: CASSLPMSGPSYEQYF. This sequence joins TRBV28 and TRBJ2-7; D perhaps matches TRBD2 (6 bases). Per germline, CDR1 MDHEN and CDR2 SYDVKM. The length of the CDR3 is 16 residues. The V and J ends lost 2 bases and 0 bases respectively, with 14 bases between them.

The chain carries TRBV5-1 and TRBJ1-3; tentative D call: TRBD1 (5 bases). V lost 3 bases to trimming and J lost 0 bases, with 10 bases between them. Per the germline V gene, CDR1 is SGHRS and CDR2 is YFSETQ. CDR3 length equals 15 residues. CDR3 in DNA: TGCGCCAGCAGCTCGGCGGGGGTCTCTGGAAACACCATATATTTT. Its translation: CASSSAGVSGNTIYF. The variable domain in full, completed from reference TRBV5-1 and TRBJ1-3, reads KAGVTQTPRYLIKTRGQQVTLSCSPISGHRSVSWYQQTPGQGLQFLFEYFSETQRNKGNFPGRFSGRQFSNSRSEMNVSTLELGDSALYLCASSSAGVSGNTIYFGEGSWLTVV.

The V and J genes are TRBV19 and TRBJ2-6; D is tentatively TRBD1 or TRBD2 (6 bases each). V was cut by 0 bases and J by 3 bases, with 15 bases left in between. This CDR3 is built from 18 residues. Looked up from germline, CDR1 is LNHDA and CDR2 is SQIVND (reference sequence). CDR3 in amino acids: CASSIDRQGTGGANVLTF. CDR3 DNA sequence: TGTGCCAGTAGTATAGATCGCCAGGGGACTGGTGGGGCCAACGTCCTGACTTTC.

J is TRBJ2-7 and V is TRBV28, with TRBD1 matching 8 bases. Germline CDR1 and CDR2: MDHEN and SYDVKM. V lost 7 bases, J lost 4 bases, and 9 bases stayed unmatched. There are 14 residues in the CDR3. The CDR3 reads CASTRGQGRYEQYF. The CDR3 bases are TGTGCCAGCACCCGAGGACAGGGCCGGTACGAGCAGTACTTC.